This T cell receptor (beta chain) is drawn from a study of CD8+ T cells in alopecia areata. Study-wide findings and caveats: Amid tofacitinib therapy, many expanded lesional clones stayed present in scalp and blood. Tofacitinib yielded significantly lower scalp clonality and fewer expanded CD8+ clones among the top 100.

Treatment in this sample: oral pan-JAK inhibitor, 5-10 mg twice daily. Both peripheral blood and punch biopsies of lesional scalp skin were obtained from patients who had alopecia areata. Investigators sorted PBMCs to obtain both CD4+ and CD8+ T cells. As the sequencing template, cDNA was produced by extracting RNA and reverse transcribing it. Sequencing was performed with immunoSEQ multiplex PCR; in TCRdb, only in-frame clones are kept and a portion is missing. The sample lists about 120,000 clones; about 60% were seen once. A note on this clone: Its antigen is unidentified.

The germline gives CDR1 GTSNPN, CDR2 SVGIG (reference sequence). Trimming stripped 8 bases from V and 8 bases from J, with 4 bases between. This CDR3 has 9 residues. This clonotype originated in a human donor with alopecia areata. The specimen comprised CD8+ T cells sorted from blood, sampled at week 24, from a patient treated with tofacitinib. The rearrangement uses TRBV30 and TRBJ1-6; D remains ambiguous. As DNA, the CDR3 is TGTGCCGGCGATTCACCCCTCCACTTT. This encodes CAGDSPLHF.